One and the same sample provided the 4 T cell receptor beta chains below, sequenced in a study of T cells in Graves' hyperthyroidism and ophthalmopathy. RNA transcripts served as the template for amplifying TCR beta CDR3 regions. During a first-round RT-PCR of the TCR CDR3, the HTBI primer set was used. Each CDR3 protein is one row after TCRdb ran MiXCR on the multiplex PCR reads. This table has nearly 750,000 distinct CDR3 sequences, roughly a third appearing once. What was sequenced was blood. These receptors were taken from a woman between 35 and 50 years old with Graves' hyperthyroidism.

This clonotype was seen at least ten times. The rearrangement uses TRBV20-1 and TRBJ2-6, with 8 bases fitting TRBD1. Per germline, CDR1 DFQATT and CDR2 SNEGSKA (reference sequence). The V segment lost 1 base and the J segment 2 bases; nucleotides outside the gene matches: 1. This CDR3 has 15 amino acids. CDR3 sequence reads: CSARATGAGANVLTF. The CDR3 DNA reads as TGCAGTGCTAGAGCGACAGGGGCTGGGGCCAACGTCCTGACTTTC.

This clonotype was counted at least ten times. The chain has TRBV29-1 and TRBJ1-1; D ambiguous. Germline loops: CDR1 SQVTM, CDR2 ANQGSEA. V was cut by 3 bases and J by 14 bases, with 13 bases left in between. This CDR3 spans 10 amino acids. This CDR3 reads CSVEVRMAFF. The DNA of the CDR3 is TGCAGCGTTGAGGTCCGAATGGCCTTCTTT.

With respect to this clonotype: This may arise from a read error, as a much more abundant clone is one base away. The chain joins TRBV7-9 to TRBJ2-7, with 9 bases matching TRBD2. CDR1 and CDR2 from the germline V gene are SEHNR and FQNEAQ (reference sequence). J lost 6 bases, V lost 3 bases, and 12 bases had no gene match. CDR3 length equals 16 residues. This chain's CDR3 is CASSLLAGVRGCEQYF. CDR3 bases: TGTGCCAGCAGCTTGTTAGCGGGAGTTAGGGGGTGCGAGCAGTACTTC.

This clonotype was seen once. The chain employs TRBV7-6 and TRBJ2-5; 7 bases map to TRBD1. The J segment lost 9 bases and the V segment lost 4 bases, leaving 14 bases of the junction unmatched. CDR1 and CDR2 (germline): SGHVS, FNYEAQ. The CDR3 covers 15 residues. Here the CDR3 DNA reads TGTGCCAGCAGCTGGGCGACAGGGAGCAATCAGCCCCAGTACTTC. This encodes CASSWATGSNQPQYF.